The source of this T cell receptor (beta chain) is a study of response to subunit inactivated influenza vaccine. Study findings and constraints: Seasonal influenza vaccination, on each occasion, was suggested by the authors to recruit few new T cells.

One entry per CDR3 protein, called by TCRdb with MiXCR from the RT-PCR reads. The table lists 500,000 to 750,000 distinct CDR3 sequences, roughly 15% of them singletons. A word on this clonotype: No antigen is known for it.

Trimming stripped 5 bases from V and 4 bases from J, with 16 bases between. The CDR3 sequence is 15 residues long. Germline V lookup: CDR1 SGHTA, CDR2 FQGTGA. The sample was PBMCs from blood, taken less than 13 days after vaccination. This clonotype originated in a man in his forties or fifties who received an inactivated influenza vaccine. The chain links TRBV7-3 to TRBJ2-3; no firm D call. The CDR3 DNA sequence: TGTGCCAGCAGCCCCTTCGTGAATGGCCCAGATACGCAGTATTTT. Translation: CASSPFVNGPDTQYF.